One and the same sample provided the 25 T cell receptor beta chains below, sequenced in a study of blood T cell repertoires in COVID-19. Repertoires were generated with immunoSEQ multiplex PCR, while TCRdb's copy carries only in-frame clones and drops some. Here the sample spans about 140,000 clones, over 65% being singletons. Sequencing used PBMCs or T cells enriched from blood (not recorded which). These receptors were obtained from a woman in her 50s who had recovered from COVID-19.

The chain combines TRBV4-1 with TRBJ2-3; 12 nucleotides align to TRBD2. The CDR3 is made up of 17 amino acids. Losses at the gene ends were 2 bases for V and 5 bases for J; bases not matched to a gene: 8. The germline CDR1 and CDR2 sequences are MGHRA and YSYEKL. This CDR3 is CASSQLGLAGGRDTQYF. For the CDR3, the DNA is TGCGCCAGCAGCCAACTGGGACTAGCGGGTGGACGAGATACGCAGTATTTT.

The V gene is TRBV7-3, the J gene TRBJ2-1, with D tentatively TRBD1 (6 bases). Germline loops: CDR1 SGHTA, CDR2 FQGTGA. The V and J ends lost 5 bases and 6 bases respectively, with 14 bases between them. The CDR3 contains 14 residues. CDR3 nucleotide sequence: TGTGCCAGCAGCACCGGGGCAGGGGTCAATGAGCAGTTCTTC. It specifies CASSTGAGVNEQFF. Full variable domain (rest looked up from reference TRBV7-3 and TRBJ2-1): GAGVSQTPSNKVTEKGKYVELRCDPISGHTALYWYRQSLGQGPEFLIYFQGTGAADDSGLPNDRFFAVRPEGSVSTLKIQRTERGDSAVYLCASSTGAGVNEQFFGPGTRLTVL.

This clone was seen only once. J is TRBJ1-2 and V is TRBV2, with D uncertain. V was trimmed by 8 bases and J by 2 bases, leaving 6 bases between them. The CDR3 spans 11 residues. CDR1 is SNHLY and CDR2 is FYNNEI in the germline V gene. The chain's CDR3 is CASEANYGYTF. The CDR3 nucleotides read TGTGCCAGCGAGGCGAACTATGGCTACACCTTC. Full variable domain (missing parts from reference TRBV2 and TRBJ1-2): EPEVTQTPSHQVTQMGQEVILRCVPISNHLYFYWYRQILGQKVEFLVSFYNNEISEKSEIFDDQFSVERPDGSNFTLKIRSTKLEDSAMYFCASEANYGYTFGSGTRLTVV.

The V call is TRBV14, the J call TRBJ2-2; D might be TRBD2 (5 bases). This CDR3 region has 16 residues. V was cut by 1 base and J by 2 bases, with 11 bases left in between. Germline assignment: CDR1 SGHDN and CDR2 FVKESK. The CDR3 nucleotides read TGTGCCAGCAGCCAAGTGGGCGGGCTAAACACCGGGGAGCTGTTTTTT. The encoded protein is CASSQVGGLNTGELFF.

The CDR3 loop is CASSLTTGGKLFF. Here the CDR3 DNA reads TGTGCCAGCAGCTTAACGACAGGGGGAAAACTGTTTTTT. This chain links TRBV7-2 with TRBJ1-4, with 9 bases fitting TRBD1. The germline V gene has CDR1 SGHTA and CDR2 FQGNSA. The CDR3 contains 13 residues. V shed 2 bases and J 10 bases; nucleotides not matched to a gene: 2.

This clone was observed a handful of times. The chain carries TRBV6-5 and TRBJ1-4; D possibly corresponds to TRBD1 (5 bases). The CDR3 has 15 amino acids. Germline V lookup: CDR1 MNHEY, CDR2 SVGAGI. Trimming shortened V by 0 bases and J by 7 bases, and 12 bases separated the two germline ends. The CDR3 sequence is CASSYSGGAGEKLFF. CDR3 in DNA: TGTGCCAGCAGTTACTCAGGAGGGGCCGGTGAAAAACTGTTTTTT.

This clone was counted between two and nine times. The CDR3 is CASSLGSGGYEQYF. CDR3 DNA sequence: TGTGCCAGCAGCTTGGGTAGCGGGGGCTACGAGCAGTACTTC. The chain carries TRBV5-4 and TRBJ2-7, with 9 bases aligning to TRBD2. The CDR3 spans 14 residues. J lost 3 bases, V lost 0 bases, and 1 base had no gene match. Germline values: CDR1 SGHNT, CDR2 YYREEE (reference sequence).

The chain carries TRBV6-5 and TRBJ1-2; 8 nucleotides match TRBD1. Germline CDR1 is MNHEY and CDR2 is SVGAGI. The CDR3 runs to 15 residues. The V segment lost 6 bases and the J segment 8 bases; nucleotides outside the gene matches: 14. CDR3 sequence reads: CASSLDRGLDGGYTF. The DNA for the CDR3 is TGTGCCAGCAGCCTAGACAGGGGCCTTGATGGAGGCTACACCTTC.

The V and J genes are TRBV19 and TRBJ1-1; D is uncertain. Trimming removed 4 bases at V and 8 bases at J, with 11 bases between. This CDR3 has 12 amino acids. Germline CDR1 is LNHDA and CDR2 is SQIVND (reference sequence). As DNA, the CDR3 is TGTGCCAGTAGTACTGGGGAGGGAGAAGCTTTCTTT. This gives the protein CASSTGEGEAFF.

The chain couples TRBV5-6 to TRBJ1-2; TRBD1 might be the D (5 bases). V was trimmed by 1 base and J by 6 bases, leaving 13 bases between them. The CDR3 has 14 residues. CDR1 and CDR2 (germline): SGHDT, YYEEEE. The CDR3 DNA reads TGTGCCAGCAGCTTGAAGGGGAGGGTCGATGGCTACACCTTC. Translating gives CASSLKGRVDGYTF.

The V call is TRBV24-1, the J call TRBJ2-3, with a tentative D call TRBD1 (6 bases). From germline, CDR1 is KGHDR and CDR2 SFDVKD. There are 17 residues in the CDR3. Deletions cut 0 bases from V and 3 bases from J, with 15 bases between. The CDR3 DNA reads TGTGCCACCAGTGATTTGTGGGTACAAGGGGGTACAGATACGCAGTATTTT. This sequence encodes CATSDLWVQGGTDTQYF.

The chain joins TRBV5-1 to TRBJ2-6; 8 nucleotides align to TRBD1. V was clipped by 4 bases and J by 4 bases; unmatched bases: 19. Germline V gene lookup returns CDR1 SGHRS and CDR2 YFSETQ. The CDR3 length is 20 residues. Here the CDR3 DNA reads TGCGCCAGCAGCCATACAAGTTCGGACAGGGATTATGTGGGGGCCAACGTCCTGACTTTC. This codes for CASSHTSSDRDYVGANVLTF.

This chain links TRBV6-5 with TRBJ2-3; 8 positions agree with TRBD1. Germline lookup yields CDR1 MNHEY and CDR2 SVGAGI. CDR3 length: 16 residues. The V segment lost 0 bases and the J segment 2 bases; nucleotides outside the gene matches: 4. CDR3: CASSYSSGGFTDTQYF. The CDR3 DNA reads as TGTGCCAGCAGTTACTCGTCAGGGGGCTTCACAGATACGCAGTATTTT.

The V and J genes are TRBV18 and TRBJ1-2, with D tentatively TRBD1 (6 bases). Germline V CDR1 and CDR2: KGHSH, LQKENI. The CDR3 totals 15 residues. V lost 5 bases, J lost 0 bases, and 13 bases lay in between. The CDR3, as DNA: TGTGCCAGCTCAGGCCTGGACAGCGCTAACTATGGCTACACCTTC. As protein: CASSGLDSANYGYTF.

This chain links TRBV10-1 with TRBJ1-5, with D tentatively TRBD1 (6 bases). CDR3 length: 13 amino acids. Between the trimmed V and J ends, which lost 5 bases and 4 bases, there was a span of 9 bases. In germline, CDR1 is WNHNN, CDR2 SYGVQD (reference sequence). The CDR3 loop is CASSPGQNQPQHF. The CDR3 nucleotides are TGCGCCAGCAGTCCCGGACAGAATCAGCCCCAGCATTTT.

The CDR3 DNA follows: TGTGCCTGGAGAGCGAAGGCCGAAGAGACCCAGTACTTC. It encodes CAWRAKAEETQYF. The chain links TRBV30 to TRBJ2-5; D ambiguous. The CDR3 length is 13 residues. Germline V CDR1 and CDR2: GTSNPN, SVGIG (reference sequence). V gave up 3 bases and J gave up 3 bases, with 11 bases separating them.

CDR3 DNA sequence: TGTGCCAGCAGGAGCAATAATTCACCCCTCCACTTT. It codes for CASRSNNSPLHF. The chain recombines TRBV27 with TRBJ1-6; D is uncertain. The CDR3 loop spans 12 amino acids. Trimming cost V 6 bases and J 5 bases, with 5 bases left between them. The germline gives CDR1 MNHEY, CDR2 SMNVEV (reference sequence).

The V gene is TRBV5-1, the J gene TRBJ2-5; D remains ambiguous. The V end lost 3 bases, the J end lost 2 bases, and 11 bases lay between the germline ends. The CDR3 spans 14 residues. Germline V gene sequence: CDR1 SGHRS, CDR2 YFSETQ. The CDR3 here is CASSWRLEQETQYF. In DNA form, the CDR3 reads TGCGCCAGCAGCTGGAGACTCGAACAAGAGACCCAGTACTTC.

J is TRBJ2-2 and V is TRBV3-1 (or the pseudogene TRBV3-2), with D uncertain. Per germline, CDR1 LGHDT and CDR2 YNNKEL (reference sequence). V dropped 4 bases and J dropped 1 base, with 7 bases sitting between them. The CDR3 length is 14 residues. The CDR3 is CASSRAMNTGELFF. CDR3 DNA sequence: TGTGCCAGCAGCCGGGCTATGAACACCGGGGAGCTGTTTTTT.

This clone was found once. Written as DNA, the CDR3 is TGTGCCAGCAGCTTAGACAGGGGGCGGAGTGGCTACACCTTC. Translation: CASSLDRGRSGYTF. This rearrangement joins TRBV7-9 to TRBJ1-2; 9 nucleotides align to TRBD1. Germline V CDR1 and CDR2: SEHNR, FQNEAQ (reference sequence). The CDR3 is 14 residues long. Trimming at V came to 1 base and at J to 7 bases, leaving 4 bases not matched to a gene.

The genes are TRBV9 and TRBJ1-6; TRBD1 matches at 7 bases. CDR3 length equals 16 residues. The V and J ends lost 4 bases and 13 bases, in that order; junction bases with no gene match: 17. Germline V gene sequence: CDR1 SGDLS, CDR2 YYNGEE. CDR3 sequence reads: CASSPHQTGTLVPLHF. DNA for the CDR3: TGTGCCAGCAGCCCCCACCAGACAGGGACCCTCGTGCCCCTCCACTTT. Full variable domain (outside the CDR3, taken from reference TRBV9 and TRBJ1-6): DSGVTQTPKHLITATGQRVTLRCSPRSGDLSVYWYQQSLDQGLQFLIQYYNGEERAKGNILERFSAQQFPDLHSELNLSSLELGDSALYFCASSPHQTGTLVPLHFGNGTRLTVT.

The rearrangement joins TRBV4-2 to TRBJ1-4; 7 positions match TRBD1. J was trimmed by 4 bases and V by 2 bases; bases with no gene match: 7. Germline-derived CDR1 and CDR2 are LGHNA and YNFKEQ. The CDR3 runs to 16 residues. Here the CDR3 reads CASSQLPGQNNEKLFF. The CDR3 nucleotides read TGTGCCAGCAGCCAACTACCGGGACAGAATAATGAAAAACTGTTTTTT.

The rearrangement joins TRBV7-7 to TRBJ2-5; D call uncertain. Trimming took off 1 base at V and 5 bases at J, with 11 bases between the two ends. There are 14 residues in the CDR3. The germline V gene encodes CDR1 SSHAT and CDR2 FNYEAQ (reference sequence). The CDR3 DNA reads TGTGCCAGCAGCTTAGACCCGTTGCAGGAGACCCAGTACTTC. Amino acid sequence: CASSLDPLQETQYF.

This sequence joins TRBV5-1 and TRBJ2-5; TRBD1 aligns across 7 bases. Germline assignment: CDR1 SGHRS and CDR2 YFSETQ. V lost 4 bases and J lost 1; bases outside the gene matches: 7. The CDR3 sequence is 15 residues long. In nucleotides, the CDR3 is TGCGCCAGCAGCCCCCACGGACAGGCCCAAGAGACCCAGTACTTC. Protein sequence: CASSPHGQAQETQYF.

This clone was counted many times. The chain uses TRBV29-1 and TRBJ1-2; D is uncertain. From germline, CDR1 is SQVTM and CDR2 ANQGSEA. The CDR3 covers 13 residues. Trimming cost V 5 bases and J 3 bases, with 13 bases left between them. CDR3 region: CSVTTPADYGYTF. Here the CDR3 DNA reads TGCAGCGTTACGACACCAGCGGACTATGGCTACACCTTC.